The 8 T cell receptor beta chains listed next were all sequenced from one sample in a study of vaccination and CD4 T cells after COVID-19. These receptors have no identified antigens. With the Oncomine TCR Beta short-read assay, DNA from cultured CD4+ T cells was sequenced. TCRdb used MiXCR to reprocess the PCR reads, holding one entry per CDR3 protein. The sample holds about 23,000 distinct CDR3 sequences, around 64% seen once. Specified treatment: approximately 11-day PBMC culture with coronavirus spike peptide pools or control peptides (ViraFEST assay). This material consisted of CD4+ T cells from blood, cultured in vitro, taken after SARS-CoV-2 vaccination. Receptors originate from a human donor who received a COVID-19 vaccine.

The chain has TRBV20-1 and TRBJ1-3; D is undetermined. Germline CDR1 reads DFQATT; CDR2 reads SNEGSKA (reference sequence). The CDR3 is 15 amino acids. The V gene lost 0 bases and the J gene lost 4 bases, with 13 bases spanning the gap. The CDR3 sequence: CSARDPGNAGNTIYF. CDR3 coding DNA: TGCAGTGCTAGAGATCCGGGGAACGCCGGAAACACCATATATTTT.

The CDR3 DNA is TGCGCCAGCAGCCGCATTTTCCCCTCAGCGGATAATTCACCCCTCCACTTT. Its protein is CASSRIFPSADNSPLHF. This chain joins TRBV4-1 and TRBJ1-6; no clear D gene. Deletions cut 4 bases from V and 5 bases from J, with 18 bases between. Germline V lookup: CDR1 MGHRA, CDR2 YSYEKL. The CDR3 sequence is 17 residues long.

The CDR3 region has the DNA TGTGCCAGCGGCCGAGAGGGGGCCTCTAACTATGGCTACACCTTC. It is translated as CASGREGASNYGYTF. The chain carries TRBV11-3 and TRBJ1-2; TRBD1 matches 7 bases. The germline V gene encodes CDR1 SGHNT and CDR2 YENEEA. Trimming cost V 8 bases and J 0 bases; bases outside gene matches: 9. The CDR3 is 15 amino acids.

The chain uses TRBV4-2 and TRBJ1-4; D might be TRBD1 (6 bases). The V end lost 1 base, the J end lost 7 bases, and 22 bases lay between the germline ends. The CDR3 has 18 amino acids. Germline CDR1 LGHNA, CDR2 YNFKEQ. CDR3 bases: TGTGCCAGCAGCCAAGTGGCAGGACTCGGGGGCATCGGTGAAAAACTGTTTTTT. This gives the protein CASSQVAGLGGIGEKLFF.

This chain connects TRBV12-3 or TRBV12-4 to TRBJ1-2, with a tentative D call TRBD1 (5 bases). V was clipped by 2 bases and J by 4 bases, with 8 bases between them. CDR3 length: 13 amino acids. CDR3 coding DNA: TGTGCCAGCAGTTTAATCCAGGGCTATGGCTACACCTTC. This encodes CASSLIQGYGYTF.

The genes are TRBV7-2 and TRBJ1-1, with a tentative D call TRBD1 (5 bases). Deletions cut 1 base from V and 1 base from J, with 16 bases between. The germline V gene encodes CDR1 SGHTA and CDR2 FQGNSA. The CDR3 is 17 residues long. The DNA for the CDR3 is TGTGCCAGCAGCTTAGAAGGGGCGCAAGGTTGGAACACTGAAGCTTTCTTT. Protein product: CASSLEGAQGWNTEAFF.

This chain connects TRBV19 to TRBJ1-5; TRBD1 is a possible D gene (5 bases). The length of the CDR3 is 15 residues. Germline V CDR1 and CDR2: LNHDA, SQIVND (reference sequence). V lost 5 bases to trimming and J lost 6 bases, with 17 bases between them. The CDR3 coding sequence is TGTGCCAGTAGTCCTCCGACGGGGCGCGGTCAGCCCCAGCATTTT. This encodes CASSPPTGRGQPQHF.

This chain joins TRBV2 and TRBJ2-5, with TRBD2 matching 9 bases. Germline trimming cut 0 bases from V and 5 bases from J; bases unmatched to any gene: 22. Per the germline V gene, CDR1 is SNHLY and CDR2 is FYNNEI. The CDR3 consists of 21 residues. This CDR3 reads CASSEAPRGGGALLGLETQYF. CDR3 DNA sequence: TGTGCCAGCAGTGAAGCCCCCCGGGGCGGGGGGGCTTTGCTTGGCTTGGAGACCCAGTACTTC.